These T cell receptor beta chains were read from a single sample in a study of a mutant IDH1 vaccine in newly diagnosed glioma. These receptors are not linked to any known antigen. Clones were read by immunoSEQ multiplex PCR, and TCRdb kept only the in-frame ones, dropping some. Among over 75,000 clones listed, 81% were seen once. Material: PBMCs, obtained from a glioma patient whose treatment included an IDH1 peptide vaccine. The receptor source for this set is a man in his forties or fifties with glioma. Each CDR3 is given with its conserved first and last residue. A D gene is named only where the DNA matches it firmly. Size values are once, few and many counts, or a class for expanded clones, and some rows have none.

abundance	v_gene	j_gene	d_gene	CDR3nt	CDR3aa
NA	TRBV7-8	TRBJ2-5	NA	TGTGCCAGCAGCTTAGCGTACCAAGAGACCCAGTACTTC	CASSLAYQETQYF
once	TRBV18	TRBJ1-2	TRBD1	TGTGCCAGCTCACCTGGGACAGACCATGGCTACACCTTC	CASSPGTDHGYTF
NA	TRBV29-1	TRBJ2-2	NA	TGCAGCGTTCAAGGGGCGGGGGAGCTGTTTTTT	CSVQGAGELFF
NA	TRBV7-9	TRBJ1-1	NA	TGTGCCAGCAGCGTAACAGGGCTCGCTGAAGCTTTCTTT	CASSVTGLAEAFF
NA	TRBV7-9	TRBJ1-2	NA	TGTGCCAGCAGCTTAAGCTCCCAGTGGGGGCTATGGTATGGCTACACCTTC	CASSLSSQWGLWYGYTF
NA	TRBV10-3	TRBJ1-3	NA	TGTGCCACCGCTGAGAGCTCTGGAAACACCATATATTTT	CATAESSGNTIYF
NA	TRBV7-2	TRBJ2-1	TRBD2	TGTGCCAGCAGCGAGAGGAACGGGGGGGCCGGAAGCAATGAGCAGTTCTTC	CASSERNGGAGSNEQFF
NA	TRBV11-3	TRBJ2-1	NA	TGTGCCAGCATGAAAAGCGGATCAATGGGATACAATGAGCAGTTCTTC	CASMKSGSMGYNEQFF
NA	TRBV4-2	TRBJ2-7	TRBD2	TGTGCCAGCAGCCCTCAACTAGCGTTCTCCTACGAGCAGTACTTC	CASSPQLAFSYEQYF
NA	TRBV10-3	TRBJ1-5	TRBD1	TGTGCCATCAGTGAAGGGGGACAGGGGGCGCGGCAGCCCCAGCATTTT	CAISEGGQGARQPQHF
NA	TRBV5-5	TRBJ2-7	TRBD2	TGTGCCAGCAGCCGAGTAGCGGGCGAGCAGTACTTC	CASSRVAGEQYF
NA	TRBV6-1	TRBJ2-7	NA	TGTGCCAGCAGGGTCGGATCTTCCTTGGAGCAGTACTTC	CASRVGSSLEQYF
NA	TRBV9	TRBJ2-7	NA	TGTGCCAGCAGCGTACCCTACGAGCAGTACTTC	CASSVPYEQYF
NA	TRBV7-3	TRBJ2-7	TRBD1	TGTGCCAGCAGCAGGACAGGAGCCTACGAGCAGTACTTC	CASSRTGAYEQYF
NA	TRBV30	TRBJ2-7	TRBD1	TGTGCCTGGGGACAGGGAACCGAGCAGTACTTC	CAWGQGTEQYF
once	TRBV7-2	TRBJ2-2	NA	TGTGCCAGCAGCTTAGGTGGTACGGCCGGGGAGCTGTTTTTT	CASSLGGTAGELFF
NA	TRBV30	TRBJ1-5	NA	TGTGCCTGGAGCTTTAGGGGAAGGAGCAATCAGCCCCAGCATTTT	CAWSFRGRSNQPQHF
few	TRBV19	TRBJ1-1	NA	TGTGCCACCAACCCCCGGGGGGCCCTCACTGAAGCTTTCTTT	CATNPRGALTEAFF
NA	TRBV27	TRBJ1-5	NA	TGTGCCAGCAGTTTATTACAGGGTTATCAGCCCCAGCATTTT	CASSLLQGYQPQHF
NA	TRBV19	TRBJ2-2	TRBD1	TGTGCCGGACAGGGGCGGGCCGGGGAGCTGTTTTTT	CAGQGRAGELFF
NA	TRBV5-1	TRBJ1-1	NA	TGCGCCAGCAGCTTGTCGGCGGGGAGCACTGAAGCTTTCTTT	CASSLSAGSTEAFF
NA	TRBV6-5	TRBJ1-5	NA	TGTGCCAGCAGCCCTCGCCAGGGGAGGGGGCCCCAGCATTTT	CASSPRQGRGPQHF
few	TRBV29-1	TRBJ2-2	TRBD2	TGCAGCGGCCGACTAGCAACGAACACCGGGGAGCTGTTTTTT	CSGRLATNTGELFF
few	TRBV27	TRBJ1-1	NA	TGTGCCAGCACCCTTCGTCCGAACACTGAAGCTTTCTTT	CASTLRPNTEAFF
NA	TRBV6-6	TRBJ2-2	NA	TGTGCCAGCAGTTACTTGGCCGGGGAGCTGTTTTTT	CASSYLAGELFF
few	TRBV6-1	TRBJ1-2	TRBD1	TGTGCCAGCAGTGCAAACAGGGGGCCGGGCTATGGCTACACCTTC	CASSANRGPGYGYTF
NA	TRBV13	TRBJ2-7	NA	TGTGCCAGCAGCTTAGGGCAGGGACTCCTCGAGCAGTACTTC	CASSLGQGLLEQYF
NA	TRBV21-1	TRBJ2-7	NA	TGTGCCATCGGGGACCGGGCCCCCGAGCAGTACTTC	CAIGDRAPEQYF
few	TRBV13	TRBJ1-2	NA	TGTGCCAGCAGCTTGGCAGGTGAGAACTATGGCTACACCTTC	CASSLAGENYGYTF
once	TRBV29-1	TRBJ2-7	NA	TGCAGCGGCTGTCTACAGGGCGGCGAGCAGTACTTC	CSGCLQGGEQYF